Sequencing of this T cell receptor (beta chain) was carried out in a study of T cell responses to AZD1222 COVID-19 vaccine. Sequencing used immunoSEQ multiplex PCR; TCRdb keeps in-frame clones, though not all of them. This table has roughly 170,000 clones, 90% appearing once. Only a few counts were recorded for this clone. Germline CDR1 and CDR2: MNHEY and SVGAGI. The V and J ends lost 7 bases and 6 bases, in that order; junction bases with no gene match: 9. This CDR3 region has 15 residues. The material was peripheral blood, obtained on day 0 of AZD1222 vaccination. This chain links TRBV6-5 with TRBJ1-5, with 10 positions matching TRBD1. The source is an adult in good health. CDR3 protein: CASTPDRGLPQPQHF. The CDR3, as DNA: TGTGCCAGCACCCCCGACAGGGGGCTACCTCAGCCCCAGCATTTT.